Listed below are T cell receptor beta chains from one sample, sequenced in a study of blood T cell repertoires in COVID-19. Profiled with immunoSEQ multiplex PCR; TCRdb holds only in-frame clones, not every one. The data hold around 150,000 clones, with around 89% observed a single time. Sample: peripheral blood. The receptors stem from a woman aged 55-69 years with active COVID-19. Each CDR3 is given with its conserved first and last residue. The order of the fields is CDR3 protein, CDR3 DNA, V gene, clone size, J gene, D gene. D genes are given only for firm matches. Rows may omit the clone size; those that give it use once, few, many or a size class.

CDR3aa: CASSSGQGGLGYTF
CDR3nt: TGCGCCAGCAGCTCCGGACAGGGGGGTCTTGGCTACACCTTC
v_gene: TRBV5-1
abundance: .
j_gene: TRBJ1-2
d_gene: TRBD1

CDR3aa: CSVEGGLKGQGTWAFF
CDR3nt: TGCAGCGTTGAAGGGGGTTTAAAGGGACAGGGGACTTGGGCTTTCTTT
v_gene: TRBV29-1
abundance: .
j_gene: TRBJ1-1
d_gene: TRBD1

CDR3aa: CASSPRDRYSEQYF
CDR3nt: TGTGCCAGCTCACCAAGGGACAGGTACAGCGAGCAGTACTTC
v_gene: TRBV18
abundance: .
j_gene: TRBJ2-7
d_gene: TRBD1

CDR3aa: CASSSVLGYTF
CDR3nt: TGTGCCAGCAGCTCAGTTTTGGGCTACACCTTC
v_gene: TRBV7-9
abundance: .
j_gene: TRBJ1-2
d_gene: .

CDR3aa: CASSLEGVRMNTEAFF
CDR3nt: TGTGCCAGCAGCTTAGAAGGGGTACGGATGAACACTGAAGCTTTCTTT
v_gene: TRBV7-2
abundance: .
j_gene: TRBJ1-1
d_gene: .

CDR3aa: CSAETGISTDTQYF
CDR3nt: TGCAGCGCGGAAACAGGGATAAGCACAGATACGCAGTATTTT
v_gene: TRBV29-1
abundance: .
j_gene: TRBJ2-3
d_gene: .

CDR3aa: CASTSYLRDSGETQYF
CDR3nt: TGTGCCAGCACCTCGTATCTCCGGGACTCCGGGGAGACCCAGTACTTC
v_gene: TRBV3-1/TRBV3-2
abundance: .
j_gene: TRBJ2-5
d_gene: .

CDR3aa: CASREQGARNSPLHF
CDR3nt: TGTGCCAGCAGAGAACAGGGGGCAAGGAATTCACCCCTCCACTTT
v_gene: TRBV28
abundance: .
j_gene: TRBJ1-6
d_gene: TRBD1

CDR3aa: CASRGLAEPYEQYF
CDR3nt: TGTGCCAGTAGAGGACTAGCGGAGCCTTACGAGCAGTACTTC
v_gene: TRBV19
abundance: .
j_gene: TRBJ2-7
d_gene: TRBD2

CDR3aa: CASSMGGQGGTEAFF
CDR3nt: TGTGCCAGTAGTATGGGGGGGCAGGGAGGCACTGAAGCTTTCTTT
v_gene: TRBV19
abundance: .
j_gene: TRBJ1-1
d_gene: .

CDR3aa: CASSLAGGRYNEQFF
CDR3nt: TGTGCCAGTAGTCTAGCGGGAGGGAGGTACAATGAGCAGTTCTTC
v_gene: TRBV19
abundance: .
j_gene: TRBJ2-1
d_gene: TRBD2

CDR3aa: CASRPRGVGKLFF
CDR3nt: TGTGCCAGTCGGCCCCGAGGAGTCGGAAAACTGTTTTTT
v_gene: TRBV19
abundance: .
j_gene: TRBJ1-4
d_gene: .

CDR3aa: CAWSSGPPMGETQYF
CDR3nt: TGTGCCTGGAGCTCAGGTCCCCCGATGGGTGAGACCCAGTACTTC
v_gene: TRBV30
abundance: .
j_gene: TRBJ2-5
d_gene: .

CDR3aa: CASSQAGADNEQFF
CDR3nt: TGTGCCAGCAGCCAAGCGGGAGCGGACAATGAGCAGTTCTTC
v_gene: TRBV4-2
abundance: .
j_gene: TRBJ2-1
d_gene: .

CDR3aa: CSASGTAIDSDEKLFF
CDR3nt: TGCAGTGCTAGTGGGACAGCTATAGATTCAGATGAAAAACTGTTTTTT
v_gene: TRBV20-1
abundance: .
j_gene: TRBJ1-4
d_gene: TRBD1

CDR3aa: CASSVLNRDSELFF
CDR3nt: TGTGCCAGCAGCGTACTCAACAGGGATTCGGAACTGTTTTTT
v_gene: TRBV9
abundance: .
j_gene: TRBJ1-4
d_gene: .

CDR3aa: CASSLLAGEYNEQFF
CDR3nt: TGTGCCAGCAGCCTACTAGCGGGAGAGTACAATGAGCAGTTCTTC
v_gene: TRBV7-9
abundance: .
j_gene: TRBJ2-1
d_gene: TRBD2

CDR3aa: CASSIQDTALDTDTQYF
CDR3nt: TGTGCCAGTAGTATCCAGGACACCGCGTTGGACACAGATACGCAGTATTTT
v_gene: TRBV19
abundance: .
j_gene: TRBJ2-3
d_gene: .

CDR3aa: CASSRENTEAFF
CDR3nt: TGTGCCAGCAGCCGCGAAAACACTGAAGCTTTCTTT
v_gene: TRBV9
abundance: .
j_gene: TRBJ1-1
d_gene: .

CDR3aa: CASSLFQGAKNEQFF
CDR3nt: TGCGCCAGCAGCTTGTTTCAGGGGGCGAAGAATGAGCAGTTCTTC
v_gene: TRBV5-1
abundance: .
j_gene: TRBJ2-1
d_gene: TRBD1

CDR3aa: CASSLVGGAWETQYF
CDR3nt: TGTGCCAGCAGCTTGGTAGGGGGCGCATGGGAGACCCAGTACTTC
v_gene: TRBV5-4
abundance: .
j_gene: TRBJ2-5
d_gene: TRBD1

CDR3aa: CASSPGTGGGIYGYTF
CDR3nt: TGTGCCAGCAGCCCCGGGACAGGGGGCGGGATCTATGGCTACACCTTC
v_gene: TRBV28
abundance: .
j_gene: TRBJ1-2
d_gene: TRBD1

CDR3aa: CASSFRGHNEQFF
CDR3nt: TGTGCCAGCAGTTTTAGGGGGCACAATGAGCAGTTCTTC
v_gene: TRBV12-3/TRBV12-4
abundance: once
j_gene: TRBJ2-1
d_gene: TRBD1

CDR3aa: CASSLGSGTEAFF
CDR3nt: TGCGCCAGCAGCTTGGGGTCCGGCACTGAAGCTTTCTTT
v_gene: TRBV5-1
abundance: .
j_gene: TRBJ1-1
d_gene: .

CDR3aa: CASSQGRGGSRNTEAFF
CDR3nt: TGTGCCAGCAGCCAAGGCCGGGGAGGGAGTAGAAACACTGAAGCTTTCTTT
v_gene: TRBV14
abundance: .
j_gene: TRBJ1-1
d_gene: .

CDR3aa: CASSESNAGMIGNEQFF
CDR3nt: TGCGCCAGCAGTGAGTCAAATGCGGGAATGATCGGGAATGAGCAGTTCTTC
v_gene: TRBV10-1
abundance: .
j_gene: TRBJ2-1
d_gene: .

CDR3aa: CASSSLIALTQTHEQYF
CDR3nt: TGTGCCAGCAGCTCCCTAATAGCCCTCACTCAAACCCACGAGCAGTACTTC
v_gene: TRBV5-6
abundance: once
j_gene: TRBJ2-7
d_gene: .

CDR3aa: CASSSRTSGEQFF
CDR3nt: TGTGCCAGCAGTTCACGGACTAGCGGCGAGCAGTTCTTC
v_gene: TRBV12-3/TRBV12-4
abundance: .
j_gene: TRBJ2-1
d_gene: TRBD2

CDR3aa: CASSPGTSPTEQFF
CDR3nt: TGTGCCAGCTCACCCGGGACTAGCCCAACCGAGCAGTTCTTC
v_gene: TRBV18
abundance: once
j_gene: TRBJ2-1
d_gene: TRBD2

CDR3aa: CASSLTQLAGGPQYF
CDR3nt: TGTGCCAGCAGCCTCACACAACTAGCGGGAGGTCCGCAGTATTTT
v_gene: TRBV28
abundance: .
j_gene: TRBJ2-3
d_gene: TRBD2

CDR3aa: CASSYRTGSLYNEQFF
CDR3nt: TGTGCCAGCAGTTACCGGACAGGGTCCCTTTACAATGAGCAGTTCTTC
v_gene: TRBV6-5
abundance: .
j_gene: TRBJ2-1
d_gene: TRBD1

CDR3aa: CASSPRPSGSLNTGELFF
CDR3nt: TGCGCCAGCAGCCCAAGACCTAGCGGGAGTTTGAACACCGGGGAGCTGTTTTTT
v_gene: TRBV5-1
abundance: once
j_gene: TRBJ2-2
d_gene: TRBD2

CDR3aa: CASSELAGTGELFF
CDR3nt: TGTGCCAGCAGTGAGCTAGCTGGCACCGGGGAGCTGTTTTTT
v_gene: TRBV6-4
abundance: .
j_gene: TRBJ2-2
d_gene: .

CDR3aa: CASSLAAGAAGANVLTF
CDR3nt: TGCGCCAGCAGCTTGGCTGCGGGAGCGGCCGGGGCCAACGTCCTGACTTTC
v_gene: TRBV5-1
abundance: .
j_gene: TRBJ2-6
d_gene: TRBD2

CDR3aa: CASSLRTSGNTGELFF
CDR3nt: TGTGCCAGCAGTCTCCGGACTAGCGGGAACACCGGGGAGCTGTTTTTT
v_gene: TRBV28
abundance: .
j_gene: TRBJ2-2
d_gene: TRBD2

CDR3aa: CASSLQGLTGDNQPQHF
CDR3nt: TGTGCCAGCAGCCTCCAAGGGCTTACAGGAGACAATCAGCCCCAGCATTTT
v_gene: TRBV7-6
abundance: .
j_gene: TRBJ1-5
d_gene: .

CDR3aa: CASSYSETRNEQFF
CDR3nt: TGTGCCAGCAGTTACAGCGAGACGAGGAATGAGCAGTTCTTC
v_gene: TRBV6-2/TRBV6-3
abundance: .
j_gene: TRBJ2-1
d_gene: .

CDR3aa: CASSRQGQAYEQYF
CDR3nt: TGTGCCAGCAGCCGCCAGGGACAGGCCTACGAGCAGTACTTC
v_gene: TRBV11-2
abundance: .
j_gene: TRBJ2-7
d_gene: TRBD1

CDR3aa: CASSRTGGSTDTQYF
CDR3nt: TGTGCCAGCAGCCGAACAGGGGGAAGCACAGATACGCAGTATTTT
v_gene: TRBV2
abundance: .
j_gene: TRBJ2-3
d_gene: TRBD1

CDR3aa: CASSSQTGLHTEAFF
CDR3nt: TGTGCCAGCAGCTCCCAGACCGGACTGCACACTGAAGCTTTCTTT
v_gene: TRBV11-2
abundance: once
j_gene: TRBJ1-1
d_gene: .

CDR3aa: CATSDLTGTEAFF
CDR3nt: TGTGCCACCAGTGATTTGACGGGCACTGAAGCTTTCTTT
v_gene: TRBV24-1
abundance: .
j_gene: TRBJ1-1
d_gene: .

CDR3aa: CASSQGTVVSGNTIYF
CDR3nt: TGTGCCAGCAGCCAAGGGACAGTTGTCTCTGGAAACACCATATATTTT
v_gene: TRBV4-2
abundance: once
j_gene: TRBJ1-3
d_gene: .